This note documents a single T cell receptor (beta chain) sequence. Antigen unknown. CDR1 and CDR2 (germline): SGHVS, FNYEAQ. Trimming pared 5 bases from V and 10 bases from J, leaving 21 bases between. This CDR3 contains 14 residues. These data originate in a study of blood T cells in healthy people across ages. Study information: There was about one barcoded beta molecule captured by template switching per two T cells. Study results and caveats: Higher diversity, along with more naive CD4+ cells, distinguished long-lived donors from aged donors. PBMCs that were unsorted prevented a conclusive naive versus antigen-experienced comparison.

A second about 7 to 12 cycle PCR used barcoded and J-beta primers. In TCRdb, the 5' RACE reads were re-called with MiXCR into one record per CDR3 protein. The sample holds about 1.6 million distinct CDR3 sequences, around 35% seen once. The chain recombines TRBV7-6 with TRBJ2-7; D remains unclear. This clonotype was obtained from a woman aged 25 to 45 in good health. Sequencing was done on a sample of blood. The CDR3: CASSGTSNKGPQYF. CDR3 DNA: TGTGCCAGCAGCGGTACGTCAAATAAAGGGCCCCAGTACTTC.